The rows below give T cell receptor beta chains drawn from one sample of a study of T cells after yellow fever vaccination. TCRdb recomputed calls from the 5' RACE reads with MiXCR, one row per CDR3 protein. The sample lists fewer than 450,000 distinct CDR3 sequences; 7% to 10% were seen once. The specimen was PBMCs, collected 35 to 50 days after the first yellow fever vaccination. These receptors were collected from a man aged 18 to 30 who received the YFV17D yellow fever vaccine. CDR3s include the opening cysteine and the closing phenylalanine or tryptophan. Fields, in order: clone size, D gene, V gene, J gene, CDR3 protein, CDR3 DNA. The D gene is left open where the match is weak. Some rows have no size entry. The others give once, few or many, or a class for an expanded clone.

clone size: -
D gene: TRBD1
V gene: TRBV20-1
J gene: TRBJ2-5
CDR3 protein: CSAGLRTGQETQYF
CDR3 DNA: TGCAGTGCTGGTCTTAGGACAGGTCAAGAGACCCAGTACTTC

clone size: few
D gene: TRBD2
V gene: TRBV6-5
J gene: TRBJ2-5
CDR3 protein: CASSYSGGIQETQYF
CDR3 DNA: TGTGCCAGCAGTTACTCCGGGGGGATCCAAGAGACCCAGTACTTC

clone size: -
D gene: -
V gene: TRBV7-6
J gene: TRBJ2-1
CDR3 protein: CASSPADNEQFF
CDR3 DNA: TGTGCCAGCAGCCCCGCCGACAATGAGCAGTTCTTC

clone size: -
D gene: -
V gene: TRBV6-1
J gene: TRBJ2-7
CDR3 protein: CASSESGSSRGQYF
CDR3 DNA: TGTGCCAGCAGTGAATCAGGGTCTTCGCGTGGGCAGTACTTC

clone size: few
D gene: -
V gene: TRBV4-1
J gene: TRBJ2-6
CDR3 protein: CASSLGPSPRANVLTF
CDR3 DNA: TGCGCCAGCAGCCTCGGGCCTTCTCCTAGGGCCAACGTCCTGACTTTC

clone size: -
D gene: -
V gene: TRBV7-2
J gene: TRBJ1-2
CDR3 protein: CASSSGPNGYTF
CDR3 DNA: TGTGCCAGCAGCTCAGGACCTAATGGCTACACCTTC

clone size: many
D gene: TRBD2
V gene: TRBV4-3
J gene: TRBJ2-5
CDR3 protein: CASSQVPPGLAGGPEETQYF
CDR3 DNA: TGCGCCAGCAGCCAAGTTCCACCGGGACTAGCGGGGGGTCCCGAAGAGACCCAGTACTTC

clone size: -
D gene: TRBD2
V gene: TRBV9
J gene: TRBJ2-2
CDR3 protein: CASSVAPRGDTGELFF
CDR3 DNA: TGTGCCAGCAGCGTAGCCCCCCGGGGGGACACCGGGGAGCTGTTTTTT

clone size: many
D gene: -
V gene: TRBV12-3/TRBV12-4
J gene: TRBJ2-1
CDR3 protein: CASRNSAYHNEQFF
CDR3 DNA: TGTGCCAGCAGAAACTCGGCTTACCACAATGAGCAGTTCTTC

clone size: -
D gene: TRBD1
V gene: TRBV12-3/TRBV12-4
J gene: TRBJ1-3
CDR3 protein: CASSSPGQFSGNTIYF
CDR3 DNA: TGTGCCAGCAGCTCCCCGGGACAGTTCTCTGGAAACACCATATATTTT

clone size: -
D gene: -
V gene: TRBV5-1
J gene: TRBJ1-2
CDR3 protein: CASSLFGGNDYGYTF
CDR3 DNA: TGCGCCAGCAGCTTGTTTGGCGGGAACGACTATGGCTACACCTTC

clone size: many
D gene: TRBD1
V gene: TRBV6-5
J gene: TRBJ2-7
CDR3 protein: CASSYGGQGLSYEQYF
CDR3 DNA: TGTGCCAGCAGTTATGGGGGACAGGGATTGTCCTACGAGCAGTACTTC

clone size: many
D gene: -
V gene: TRBV27
J gene: TRBJ1-2
CDR3 protein: CASSLDGAAVNYGYTF
CDR3 DNA: TGTGCCAGCAGTTTAGACGGGGCAGCTGTGAACTATGGCTACACCTTC

clone size: few
D gene: -
V gene: TRBV9
J gene: TRBJ2-2
CDR3 protein: CASSDGGTPDTGELFF
CDR3 DNA: TGTGCCAGCAGCGATGGCGGGACACCCGACACCGGGGAGCTGTTTTTT

clone size: few
D gene: -
V gene: TRBV29-1
J gene: TRBJ2-1
CDR3 protein: CSIWGARGSNEQFF
CDR3 DNA: TGCAGCATCTGGGGGGCTAGGGGGAGCAATGAGCAGTTCTTC

clone size: -
D gene: -
V gene: TRBV11-2
J gene: TRBJ2-5
CDR3 protein: CASSLWAGHEETQYF
CDR3 DNA: TGTGCCAGCAGCTTATGGGCGGGCCACGAAGAGACCCAGTACTTC

clone size: few
D gene: -
V gene: TRBV28
J gene: TRBJ1-5
CDR3 protein: CASRSQGVQPQHF
CDR3 DNA: TGTGCCAGCAGGTCACAGGGCGTCCAGCCCCAGCATTTT

clone size: few
D gene: -
V gene: TRBV5-1
J gene: TRBJ1-1
CDR3 protein: CASSFQGREAFF
CDR3 DNA: TGCGCCAGCAGCTTCCAGGGACGAGAAGCTTTCTTT

clone size: -
D gene: TRBD1
V gene: TRBV15
J gene: TRBJ2-5
CDR3 protein: CATMGTGVRETQYF
CDR3 DNA: TGTGCCACCATGGGGACAGGAGTACGAGAGACCCAGTACTTC

clone size: few
D gene: -
V gene: TRBV29-1
J gene: TRBJ1-4
CDR3 protein: CSVTGTPLGEKLFF
CDR3 DNA: TGCAGCGTCACCGGGACGCCTCTCGGGGAAAAACTGTTTTTT

clone size: many
D gene: -
V gene: TRBV5-1
J gene: TRBJ1-5
CDR3 protein: CASSVGEHSNQPQHF
CDR3 DNA: TGCGCCAGCAGCGTCGGGGAGCATAGCAATCAGCCCCAGCATTTT

clone size: few
D gene: TRBD1
V gene: TRBV7-3
J gene: TRBJ2-2
CDR3 protein: CASSLYPGGMAGELFF
CDR3 DNA: TGTGCCAGCAGCTTATACCCAGGGGGCATGGCCGGGGAGCTGTTTTTT

clone size: -
D gene: TRBD2
V gene: TRBV7-3
J gene: TRBJ2-3
CDR3 protein: CASSSNSPGTSGSTDTQYF
CDR3 DNA: TGTGCCAGCAGCTCCAATAGTCCCGGGACTAGCGGGAGCACAGATACGCAGTATTTT

clone size: many
D gene: TRBD2
V gene: TRBV6-5
J gene: TRBJ2-3
CDR3 protein: CASSYSNSGGAVDTQYF
CDR3 DNA: TGTGCCAGCAGTTACTCGAATAGCGGGGGGGCGGTAGATACGCAGTATTTT

clone size: few
D gene: TRBD1
V gene: TRBV25-1
J gene: TRBJ1-6
CDR3 protein: CASSEDRGNSPLHF
CDR3 DNA: TGTGCCAGCAGTGAGGACAGGGGTAATTCACCCCTCCACTTT

clone size: -
D gene: -
V gene: TRBV6-2/TRBV6-3
J gene: TRBJ2-1
CDR3 protein: CASSYSSSGVSSYNEQFF
CDR3 DNA: TGTGCCAGCAGTTACTCGAGTTCAGGGGTGAGCTCCTACAATGAGCAGTTCTTC

clone size: -
D gene: -
V gene: TRBV7-9
J gene: TRBJ2-2
CDR3 protein: CASSSSSAGELFF
CDR3 DNA: TGTGCCAGCAGCTCATCTAGCGCCGGGGAGCTGTTTTTT

clone size: -
D gene: -
V gene: TRBV14
J gene: TRBJ1-3
CDR3 protein: CASSQDQLISGNTIYF
CDR3 DNA: TGTGCCAGCAGCCAAGATCAGTTGATCTCTGGAAACACCATATATTTT

clone size: few
D gene: -
V gene: TRBV7-9
J gene: TRBJ2-7
CDR3 protein: CASSAPTRVGEQYF
CDR3 DNA: TGTGCCAGCAGCGCCCCAACACGGGTCGGCGAGCAGTACTTC

clone size: -
D gene: TRBD1
V gene: TRBV7-2
J gene: TRBJ1-1
CDR3 protein: CASSLVFQGATEAFF
CDR3 DNA: TGTGCCAGCAGCTTAGTTTTTCAGGGGGCCACTGAAGCTTTCTTT

clone size: -
D gene: TRBD1
V gene: TRBV20-1
J gene: TRBJ1-2
CDR3 protein: CSASTWDRENANYGYTF
CDR3 DNA: TGCAGTGCTAGTACTTGGGACAGGGAGAATGCTAACTATGGCTACACCTTC

clone size: -
D gene: -
V gene: TRBV7-2
J gene: TRBJ2-6
CDR3 protein: CASSLIAGANVLTF
CDR3 DNA: TGTGCCAGCAGCTTAATCGCTGGGGCCAACGTCCTGACTTTC

clone size: few
D gene: -
V gene: TRBV12-3/TRBV12-4
J gene: TRBJ1-6
CDR3 protein: CASSLGPEFSPLHF
CDR3 DNA: TGTGCCAGCAGTTTAGGTCCGGAGTTTTCACCCCTCCACTTT

clone size: many
D gene: TRBD1
V gene: TRBV7-2
J gene: TRBJ1-1
CDR3 protein: CASSTRQGMNTEAFF
CDR3 DNA: TGTGCCAGCAGCACTCGACAGGGTATGAACACTGAAGCTTTCTTT

clone size: few
D gene: -
V gene: TRBV20-1
J gene: TRBJ1-2
CDR3 protein: CSASGDLPSRGYTF
CDR3 DNA: TGCAGTGCTAGCGGGGACTTACCTTCGCGTGGCTACACCTTC

clone size: -
D gene: TRBD2
V gene: TRBV20-1
J gene: TRBJ2-1
CDR3 protein: CSADAGGLNEQFF
CDR3 DNA: TGCAGTGCTGATGCGGGGGGGCTCAATGAGCAGTTCTTC

clone size: -
D gene: -
V gene: TRBV7-9
J gene: TRBJ2-1
CDR3 protein: CASSLAHNTGSYNEQFF
CDR3 DNA: TGTGCCAGCAGCTTAGCGCATAACACAGGCTCCTACAATGAGCAGTTCTTC

clone size: few
D gene: TRBD1
V gene: TRBV5-1
J gene: TRBJ1-1
CDR3 protein: CASSFDGQVNTEAFF
CDR3 DNA: TGCGCCAGCAGCTTCGACGGACAGGTGAACACTGAAGCTTTCTTT

clone size: -
D gene: -
V gene: TRBV29-1
J gene: TRBJ2-5
CDR3 protein: CSVVPRVEETQYF
CDR3 DNA: TGCAGCGTTGTCCCAAGGGTGGAAGAGACCCAGTACTTC

clone size: few
D gene: TRBD2
V gene: TRBV6-5
J gene: TRBJ2-2
CDR3 protein: CASSYRSGGPHGELFF
CDR3 DNA: TGTGCCAGCAGTTACCGGAGCGGGGGACCGCACGGGGAGCTGTTTTTT

clone size: few
D gene: -
V gene: TRBV4-3
J gene: TRBJ2-5
CDR3 protein: CASSQRPSWGYQETQYF
CDR3 DNA: TGCGCCAGCAGCCAACGGCCGAGTTGGGGTTACCAAGAGACCCAGTACTTC

clone size: few
D gene: -
V gene: TRBV15
J gene: TRBJ2-3
CDR3 protein: CATSRDDESVDTQYF
CDR3 DNA: TGTGCCACCAGCAGAGATGATGAGAGCGTGGATACGCAGTATTTT